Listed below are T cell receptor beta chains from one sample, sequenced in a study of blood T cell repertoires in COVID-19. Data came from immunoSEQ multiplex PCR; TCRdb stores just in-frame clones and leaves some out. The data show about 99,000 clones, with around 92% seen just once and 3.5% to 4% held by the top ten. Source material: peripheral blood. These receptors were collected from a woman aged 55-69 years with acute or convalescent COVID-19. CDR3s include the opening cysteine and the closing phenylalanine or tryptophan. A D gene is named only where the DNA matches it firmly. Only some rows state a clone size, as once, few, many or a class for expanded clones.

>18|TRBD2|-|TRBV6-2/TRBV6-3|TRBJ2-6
TGTGCCAGCAGTTTCCGGGGACTAGCGAGTTCTGGGGCCAACGTCCTGACTTTC
CASSFRGLASSGANVLTF
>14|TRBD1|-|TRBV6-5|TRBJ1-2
TGTGCCAGCAGGGGACAGGGGGTCAACTATGGCTACACCTTC
CASRGQGVNYGYTF
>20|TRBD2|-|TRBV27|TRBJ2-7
TGTGCCAGCAGTTCGACGGCCGGGGCAGGAAAGCGGGGGACTGGCTACGAGCAGTACTTC
CASSSTAGAGKRGTGYEQYF
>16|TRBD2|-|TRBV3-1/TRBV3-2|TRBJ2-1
TGTGCCAGCAGCCAAGTAATCCTAGCGGGAGACCATGAGCAGTTCTTC
CASSQVILAGDHEQFF
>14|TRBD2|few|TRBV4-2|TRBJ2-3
TGTGCCAGCAGCCAATCCGGGACTAGTTATACGCAGTATTTT
CASSQSGTSYTQYF
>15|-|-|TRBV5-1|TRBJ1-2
TGCGCCAGCAGCCCGGGGGGGACGGCGGACTATGGCTACACCTTC
CASSPGGTADYGYTF
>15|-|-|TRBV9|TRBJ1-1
TGTGCCAGCAGCCTAGGAGGGCAGGCGGGCACTGAAGCTTTCTTT
CASSLGGQAGTEAFF
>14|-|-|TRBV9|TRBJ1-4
TGTGCCAGCAGCGTACAGGCGGGTAATGAAAAACTGTTTTTT
CASSVQAGNEKLFF
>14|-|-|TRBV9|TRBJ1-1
TGTGCCAGCAGCGTAGGGGGGAGGATCACTGAAGCTTTCTTT
CASSVGGRITEAFF
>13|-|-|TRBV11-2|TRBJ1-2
TGTGCCAGCAGCGCGGAAGGATTCTATGGCTACACCTTC
CASSAEGFYGYTF
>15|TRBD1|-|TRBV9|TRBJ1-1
TGTGCCAGCAGCGTAGGAGGTCAGGGGGTCACTGAAGCTTTCTTT
CASSVGGQGVTEAFF
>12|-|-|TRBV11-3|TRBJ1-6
TGTGCCAGCAGCTTCAGAAATTCACCCCTCCACTTT
CASSFRNSPLHF
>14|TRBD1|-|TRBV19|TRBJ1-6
TGTGCCAGTAGTCCGACAGGGCCGGGGACACCCCTCCACTTT
CASSPTGPGTPLHF
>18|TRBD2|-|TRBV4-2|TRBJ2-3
TGTGCCAGCAGCCAGGGACTAGCGGGAGCCCCGCTGACAGATACGCAGTATTTT
CASSQGLAGAPLTDTQYF
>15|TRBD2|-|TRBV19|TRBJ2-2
TGTGCCAGTAACTTGGCTAGCGGGAGTACCGGGGAGCTGTTTTTT
CASNLASGSTGELFF
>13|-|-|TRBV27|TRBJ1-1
TGTGCCAGCAGTTTTGGGAGACGGACTGAAGCTTTCTTT
CASSFGRRTEAFF
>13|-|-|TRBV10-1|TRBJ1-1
TGCGCCAGCCGACCGACAGGGAACACTGAAGCTTTCTTT
CASRPTGNTEAFF
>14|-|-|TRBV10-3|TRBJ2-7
TGTGCCATCAGTGAGCCGAGGAGCTCCTACGAGCAGTACTTC
CAISEPRSSYEQYF
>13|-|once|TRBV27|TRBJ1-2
TGTGCCAGCAGTTCAGGGGTATTAGGTGGCTACACCTTC
CASSSGVLGGYTF
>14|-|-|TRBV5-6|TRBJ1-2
TGTGCCAGCAGCCTTCTGGACAGTAACTATGGCTACACCTTC
CASSLLDSNYGYTF
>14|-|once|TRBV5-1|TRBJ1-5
TGCGCCAGCAGCTTGGGGACAAGCAATCAGCCCCAGCATTTT
CASSLGTSNQPQHF
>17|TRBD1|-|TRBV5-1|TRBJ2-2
TGCGCCAGCAGCTTGGACCACAGGGGGCAGGGCACCGGGGAGCTGTTTTTT
CASSLDHRGQGTGELFF
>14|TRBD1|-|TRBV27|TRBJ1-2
TGTGCCAGCAGTTCTCGGACAGGAGCGTATGGCTACACCTTC
CASSSRTGAYGYTF
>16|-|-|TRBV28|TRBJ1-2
TGTGCCAGCAGGGGAACCTTAGGGGGGGCGGCCTATGGCTACACCTTC
CASRGTLGGAAYGYTF
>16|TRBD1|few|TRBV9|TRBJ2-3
TGTGCCAGCAGCTTGGGACAGGCTCGTTCCACAGATACGCAGTATTTT
CASSLGQARSTDTQYF
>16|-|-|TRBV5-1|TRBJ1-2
TGCGCCAGCAGCCCCCTCTTCGGGGACACTTCCTATGGCTACACCTTC
CASSPLFGDTSYGYTF
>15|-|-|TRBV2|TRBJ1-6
TGTGCCAGCAAGGTGGGGTTTAATCCGGGGTCACCCCTCCACTTT
CASKVGFNPGSPLHF
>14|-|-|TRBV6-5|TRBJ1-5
TGTGCCAGCAGGCCTCCAGGGGGCAATCAGCCCCAGCATTTT
CASRPPGGNQPQHF
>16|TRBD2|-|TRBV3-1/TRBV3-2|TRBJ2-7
TGTGCCAGCAGCCAAGGAAGCCTAGCGGGTCCCTACGAGCAGTACTTC
CASSQGSLAGPYEQYF
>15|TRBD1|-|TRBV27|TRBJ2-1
TGTGCCAGCAGTTTGGGGACAGGGGGTTACAATGAGCAGTTCTTC
CASSLGTGGYNEQFF
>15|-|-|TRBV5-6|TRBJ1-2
TGTGCCAGCAGCTTGGGTTGGACAGTCGACTATGGCTACACCTTC
CASSLGWTVDYGYTF
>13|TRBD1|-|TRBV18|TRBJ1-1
TGTGCCAGCTCCCCGACAGGGGGGCCTGAAGCTTTCTTT
CASSPTGGPEAFF
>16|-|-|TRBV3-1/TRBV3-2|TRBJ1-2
TGTGCCAGCAGCCAAGGGGCCACATCCGTTAACTATGGCTACACCTTC
CASSQGATSVNYGYTF
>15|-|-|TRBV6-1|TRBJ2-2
TGTGCCAGCAGTGAAATAGCGGCGAACACCGGGGAGCTGTTTTTT
CASSEIAANTGELFF
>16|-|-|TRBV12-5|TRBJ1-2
TGTGCTAGTGGTTTGGGGGCCGGGGGGCTTGACTATGGCTACACCTTC
CASGLGAGGLDYGYTF
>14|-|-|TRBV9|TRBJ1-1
TGTGCCAGCAGCGTCGGCAGGGTGAACACTGAAGCTTTCTTT
CASSVGRVNTEAFF
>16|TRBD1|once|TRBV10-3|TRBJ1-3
TGTGCCATCAGCGCAGGGACAGGGGTGTCTAGAAACACCATATATTTT
CAISAGTGVSRNTIYF